The 22 T cell receptor beta chains below were found in one sample sequenced in a study of blood T cells in healthy people across ages. The second PCR ran about 6 to 12 cycles with a sample-barcoded 5' primer and J-beta primers. TCRdb passed the 5' RACE reads through MiXCR, listing each CDR3 protein once. The sample has roughly 1,300,000 distinct CDR3 sequences, around 59% seen once. Sequencing was carried out using blood. The receptor source for this set is a man aged 18 to 30 in good health.

The chain carries TRBV7-2 and TRBJ2-3; 8 bases match TRBD2. The CDR3 extends over 15 amino acids. The trim removed 6 bases at V and 4 bases at J, leaving 9 bases unmatched. The germline gives CDR1 SGHTA, CDR2 FQGNSA. The CDR3, as DNA: TGTGCCAGCAGGAGCGGGGGAGGTTGGGCAGATACGCAGTATTTT. Its protein product is CASRSGGGWADTQYF.

This clonotype was found a few times. The chain couples TRBV3-1 to TRBJ2-3, with no clear D. Looked up from germline, CDR1 is LGHDT and CDR2 is YNNKEL (reference sequence). Trimming pared 2 bases from V and 4 bases from J, leaving 4 bases between. The CDR3 length is 12 residues. This CDR3 reads CASSQRADTQYF. The CDR3 DNA reads as TGTGCCAGCAGCCAACGCGCAGATACGCAGTATTTT.

This clonotype was detected only once. The chain recombines TRBV5-1 with TRBJ1-2; the match to TRBD1 covers 9 bases. V lost 0 bases to trimming and J lost 8 bases; unmatched junction nucleotides: 5. This CDR3 comprises 14 residues. CDR1 and CDR2 from the germline V gene are SGHRS and YFSETQ. In nucleotides, the CDR3 is TGCGCCAGCAGCTTGGAACAGGGGGCGCGGGGCTACACCTTC. Translating gives CASSLEQGARGYTF.

This chain uses TRBV18 with TRBJ2-5; 13 nucleotides match TRBD2. This CDR3 has 18 residues. Per the germline V gene, CDR1 is KGHSH and CDR2 is LQKENI. V was clipped by 1 base and J by 5 bases; unmatched bases: 10. The DNA for the CDR3 is TGTGCCAGCTCACCACTTCAAAGGACTAGCGGGGGTTCGGAGACCCAGTACTTC. Encoded protein: CASSPLQRTSGGSETQYF.

This chain links TRBV27 with TRBJ2-3, with TRBD2 matching 9 bases. Germline V gene data show CDR1 as MNHEY and CDR2 as SMNVEV (reference sequence). V was clipped by 3 bases and J by 7 bases; unmatched bases: 5. The length of the CDR3 is 14 residues. The CDR3 loop is CASSFSGSQNTQYF. As DNA, the CDR3 is TGTGCCAGCAGTTTTAGCGGGAGTCAAAATACGCAGTATTTT.

V usage is TRBV29-1 and J usage is TRBJ2-7; TRBD1 matches at 9 bases. The germline V gene has CDR1 SQVTM and CDR2 ANQGSEA. This CDR3 spans 12 amino acids. With 6 bases clipped from V and 7 bases from J, the junction kept 7 bases outside the gene matches. Written as DNA, the CDR3 is TGCAGCGTATACAGGGGGCTGGGGGAGCAGTACTTC. As protein: CSVYRGLGEQYF.

CDR3 amino acids: CASRVSGRGGEQFF. The CDR3 coding sequence is TGCGCCAGCAGGGTGAGCGGGAGGGGAGGTGAGCAGTTCTTC. The chain combines TRBV4-1 with TRBJ2-7; 10 bases are shared with TRBD2. The DNA end is a closer match to TRBJ2-1, so the J assignment may be wrong. Germline V gene data show CDR1 as MGHRA and CDR2 as YSYEKL. The CDR3 length is 14 residues.

This chain links TRBV19 with TRBJ2-5; tentatively, D is TRBD2 (7 bases). Between the trimmed V and J ends, which lost 4 bases and 1 base, there was a span of 13 bases. The CDR3 consists of 15 residues. Germline-derived CDR1 and CDR2 are LNHDA and SQIVND (reference sequence). CDR3 region: CASSTLRGGQETQYF. DNA for the CDR3: TGTGCCAGTAGTACCTTGAGGGGGGGCCAAGAGACCCAGTACTTC.

The gene calls are TRBV21-1 and TRBJ1-1. TRBV21-1 is labeled a pseudogene. The CDR3 is made up of 14 amino acids. CDR3 amino acids: CASSIPESDTEAFF. In DNA, the CDR3 is TGTGCCAGCAGCATTCCGGAGAGTGACACTGAAGCTTTCTTT.

The chain is built from TRBV6-2 or TRBV6-3 and TRBJ2-1; D is unclear. This CDR3 has 11 amino acids. Germline V CDR1 and CDR2: MNHEY, SVGEGT. Deletions cut 7 bases from V and 5 bases from J, with 6 bases between. The CDR3 loop is CASTDDNEQFF. CDR3 DNA: TGTGCCAGCACAGATGACAATGAGCAGTTCTTC.

CDR3 DNA: TGTGCCATCAGTGAGTCGAAGGGAGCAGGTAAAGAGACCCAGTACTTC. Translated, it gives CAISESKGAGKETQYF. The rearrangement uses TRBV10-3 and TRBJ2-5, with a tentative D call TRBD2 (5 bases). The CDR3 is 16 residues long. Germline V CDR1 and CDR2: ENHRY, SYGVKD. Deletions cut 0 bases from V and 3 bases from J, with 14 bases between.

This chain joins TRBV20-1 and TRBJ2-3; tentative D call: TRBD2 (6 bases). CDR3 length equals 15 residues. CDR1 and CDR2 (germline): DFQATT, SNEGSKA (reference sequence). V lost 3 bases and J 1 base, leaving 14 bases between the germline ends. CDR3 in amino acids: CSASNGASGTDTQYF. CDR3 DNA: TGCAGTGCTAGCAATGGGGCTAGCGGCACAGATACGCAGTATTTT.

This clonotype was observed a single time. The CDR3 region is CASGATLGREQYF. Here the CDR3 DNA reads TGCGCCTCCGGGGCTACACTAGGGCGTGAGCAGTACTTC. This rearrangement joins TRBV4-1 to TRBJ2-7, with D perhaps TRBD1 or TRBD2 (5 bases each). V was clipped by 11 bases and J by 7 bases, with 21 bases between them. CDR1 MGHRA and CDR2 YSYEKL come from the germline V gene. The CDR3 totals 13 residues.

The chain joins TRBV10-3 to TRBJ2-7, with 9 bases that match TRBD1. Germline CDR1 reads ENHRY; CDR2 reads SYGVKD. CDR3 length equals 13 residues. The junction had 7 bases not matched to a gene; V was cut back by 6 bases and J by 7 bases. CDR3: CAIRQDRGGEQYF. CDR3 DNA: TGTGCCATCAGACAGGACAGGGGAGGTGAGCAGTACTTC.

This clonotype showed up just once. This chain connects TRBV4-1 to TRBJ2-1; unclear D gene. Trimming stripped 0 bases from V and 8 bases from J, with 14 bases between. The V gene's germline CDR1 is MGHRA and CDR2 YSYEKL. The CDR3 loop spans 15 amino acids. This chain's CDR3 is CASSQEPSVFYEQFF. In nucleotides, the CDR3 is TGCGCCAGCAGCCAAGAGCCTAGTGTCTTCTATGAGCAGTTCTTC.

V is TRBV20-1 and J is TRBJ2-1, with 7 bases aligning to TRBD2. The CDR3 is 15 residues long. CDR1 and CDR2 (germline): DFQATT, SNEGSKA (reference sequence). Trimming took 0 bases from V and 5 from J; bases not matched to a gene: 7. The CDR3 is CSARDLLAPDNEQFF. CDR3 nucleotide sequence: TGCAGTGCTAGAGATCTACTAGCGCCAGACAATGAGCAGTTCTTC.

This rearrangement joins TRBV30 to TRBJ2-1, with D hard to call. CDR1 GTSNPN and CDR2 SVGIG come from the germline V gene (reference sequence). V dropped 3 bases and J dropped 0 bases, with 12 bases sitting between them. The CDR3 covers 15 residues. The CDR3, as DNA: TGTGCCTGGAGCGCTAGACGAAGCTCCTACAATGAGCAGTTCTTC. It codes for CAWSARRSSYNEQFF.

The chain links TRBV10-3 to TRBJ2-7; 10 bases are shared with TRBD2. The V gene's germline CDR1 is ENHRY and CDR2 SYGVKD. The CDR3 covers 15 residues. The J segment lost 4 bases and the V segment lost 0 bases, leaving 3 bases of the junction unmatched. The CDR3 DNA reads TGTGCCATCAGTGAGTCACGAGCGGGAGGGTACGAGCAGTACTTC. The encoded protein is CAISESRAGGYEQYF.

The chain links TRBV11-2 to TRBJ2-5, with D tentatively TRBD2 (6 bases). There are 15 residues in the CDR3. V lost 5 bases and J lost 4, with 17 bases in between. Germline CDR1 SGHAT, CDR2 FQNNGV. The CDR3, as DNA: TGTGCCAGCAGCCACTCTCCGGGAGTAGGAGAGACCCAGTACTTC. This sequence encodes CASSHSPGVGETQYF.

The table lists this clonotype with many counts. The V gene is TRBV29-1, the J gene TRBJ2-1; TRBD1 matches 7 bases. CDR1 is SQVTM and CDR2 is ANQGSEA in the germline V gene. The CDR3 is 14 amino acids. After removal of 7 bases from V and 6 bases from J, the junction contained 12 bases not matched to a gene. This CDR3 reads CSGSGTATFNEQFF. As DNA, the CDR3 is TGCAGCGGCTCCGGGACAGCAACGTTCAATGAGCAGTTCTTC.

The gene calls are TRBV4-2 and TRBJ2-4, with 8 bases fitting TRBD2. TRBJ2-7 matches the DNA end more closely, so the J call is doubtful. Germline-derived CDR1 and CDR2 are LGHNA and YNFKEQ. This CDR3 is built from 16 residues. The CDR3 DNA follows: TGTGCCAGCAGCGTCCAAGTTCAAGCGGGAGCCCACGAGCAGTACTTC. Translation gives CASSVQVQAGAHEQYF.

With regard to this clonotype: The junction departs from the called germline gene at one end, perhaps through a read error. The chain recombines TRBV11-2 with TRBJ2-5, with D perhaps being TRBD1 or TRBD2 (5 bases each). Germline V CDR1 and CDR2: SGHAT, FQNNGV. This CDR3 contains 14 residues. Here the CDR3 reads CAGSVDRDAGTQYF. CDR3 nucleotides: TGTGCCGGCAGCGTAGATAGGGACGCCGGGACCCAGTACTTC. Full variable domain (missing parts from reference TRBV11-2 and TRBJ2-5): EAGVAQSPRYKIIEKRQSVAFWCNPISGHATLYWYQQILGQGPKLLIQFQNNGVVDDSQLPKDRFSAERLKGVDSTLKIQPAKLEDSAVYLCAGSVDRDAGTQYFGPGTRLLVL.